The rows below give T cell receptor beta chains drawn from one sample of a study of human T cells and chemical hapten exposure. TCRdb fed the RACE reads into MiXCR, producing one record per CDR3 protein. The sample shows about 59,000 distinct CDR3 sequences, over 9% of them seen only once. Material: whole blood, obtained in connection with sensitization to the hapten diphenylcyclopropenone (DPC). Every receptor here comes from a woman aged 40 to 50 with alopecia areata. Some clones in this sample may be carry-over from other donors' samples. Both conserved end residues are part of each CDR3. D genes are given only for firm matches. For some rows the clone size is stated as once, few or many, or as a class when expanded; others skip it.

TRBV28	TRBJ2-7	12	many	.	CASTGSRNEQYF	TGTGCCAGCACAGGGAGCCGGAACGAGCAGTACTTC
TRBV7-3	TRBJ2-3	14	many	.	CASSPAGRADTQYF	TGTGCCAGCAGCCCGGCGGGGCGTGCAGATACGCAGTATTTT
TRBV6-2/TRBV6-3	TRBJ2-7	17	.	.	CASSYPNTRDRTYEQYF	TGTGCCAGCAGTTACCCCAATACGCGGGACAGAACCTACGAGCAGTACTTC
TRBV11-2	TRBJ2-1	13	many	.	CASSSTRAGEQFF	TGTGCCAGCAGCTCTACGAGGGCGGGTGAGCAGTTCTTC
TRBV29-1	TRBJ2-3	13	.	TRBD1	CSTQGQGSDTQYF	TGCAGCACTCAGGGACAGGGGAGTGATACGCAGTATTTT
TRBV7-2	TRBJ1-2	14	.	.	CASSLDRGAYGYTF	TGTGCCAGCAGCTTAGACCGGGGGGCCTATGGCTACACCTTC
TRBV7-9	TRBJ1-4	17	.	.	CASSTRAGAQTNEKLFF	TGTGCCAGCAGCACCCGTGCGGGGGCGCAAACTAATGAAAAACTGTTTTTT
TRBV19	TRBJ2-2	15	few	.	CASRYSGLNTGELFF	TGTGCCAGTAGATACAGCGGATTGAACACCGGGGAGCTGTTTTTT
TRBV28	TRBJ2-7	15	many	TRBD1	CASSSAGTDSYEQYF	TGTGCCAGCAGTTCCGCCGGGACAGACTCCTACGAGCAGTACTTC
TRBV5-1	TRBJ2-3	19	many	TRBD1	CASSLAPGQGATSTDTQYF	TGCGCCAGCAGCTTGGCCCCGGGACAGGGCGCTACTAGCACAGATACGCAGTATTTT
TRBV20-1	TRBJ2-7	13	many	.	CSGTEGGILEQYF	TGCAGTGGCACGGAGGGGGGAATTCTCGAGCAGTACTTC
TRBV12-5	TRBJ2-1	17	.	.	CASGLDTRDNTYNEQFF	TGTGCTAGTGGTTTGGATACACGGGACAACACCTACAATGAGCAGTTCTTC
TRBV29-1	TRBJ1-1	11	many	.	CSVAFQSEAFF	TGCAGCGTTGCGTTTCAATCTGAAGCTTTCTTT
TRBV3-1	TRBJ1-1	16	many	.	CASSQASPYMNTEAFF	TGTGCCAGCAGCCAAGCGTCCCCTTATATGAACACTGAAGCTTTCTTT
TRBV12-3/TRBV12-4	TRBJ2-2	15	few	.	CASRAGTPNTGELFF	TGTGCCAGCAGGGCCGGGACACCGAACACCGGGGAGCTGTTTTTT
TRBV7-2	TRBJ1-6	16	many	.	CASSLLMGRGVSPLHF	TGTGCCAGCAGCTTATTAATGGGCAGGGGCGTTTCACCCCTCCACTTT
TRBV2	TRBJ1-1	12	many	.	CYSGSRNTEAFF	TGTTATAGTGGGTCCAGGAACACTGAAGCTTTCTTT
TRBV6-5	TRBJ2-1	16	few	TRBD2	CASRDPGLADYNEQFF	TGTGCCAGCAGAGACCCGGGACTAGCGGATTACAATGAGCAGTTCTTC
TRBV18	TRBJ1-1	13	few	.	CASSLGQVTEAFF	TGTGCCAGCTCCTTAGGACAAGTCACTGAAGCTTTCTTT
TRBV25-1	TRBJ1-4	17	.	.	CASSPQPLLGMDEKLFF	TGTGCCAGCAGTCCCCAGCCCCTCTTGGGGATGGATGAAAAACTGTTTTTT
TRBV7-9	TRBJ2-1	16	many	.	CASTYEGARSYNEQFF	TGTGCCAGCACCTACGAAGGGGCCCGCTCCTACAATGAGCAGTTCTTC
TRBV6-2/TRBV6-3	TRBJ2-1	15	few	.	CASSPPVGGRNEQFF	TGTGCCAGCAGTCCCCCGGTTGGGGGGAGGAATGAGCAGTTCTTC
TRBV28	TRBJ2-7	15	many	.	CASSSLGAYSYEQYF	TGTGCCAGCAGTTCCCTAGGGGCTTACTCCTACGAGCAGTACTTC
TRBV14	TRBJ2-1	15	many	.	CASSQDRGIYNEQFF	TGTGCCAGCAGCCAAGACAGGGGAATCTACAATGAGCAGTTCTTC
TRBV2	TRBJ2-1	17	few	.	CASSEPRGNQPRNEQFF	TGTGCCAGCAGTGAACCCCGGGGTAACCAGCCCCGCAATGAGCAGTTCTTC
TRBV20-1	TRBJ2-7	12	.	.	CSATSGLHEQYF	TGCAGTGCAACGTCAGGGTTACACGAGCAGTACTTC
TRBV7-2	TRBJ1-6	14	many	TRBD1	CASRSTGGGSPLHF	TGTGCCAGCAGGTCGACAGGGGGGGGTTCACCCCTCCACTTT
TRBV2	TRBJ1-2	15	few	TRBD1	CASSGPGGSSYGYTF	TGTGCCAGCAGTGGGCCAGGGGGAAGCTCCTATGGCTACACCTTC
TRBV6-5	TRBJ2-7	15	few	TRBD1	CASSYRDRGHYEQYF	TGTGCCAGCAGTTATCGGGACAGGGGCCACTACGAGCAGTACTTC
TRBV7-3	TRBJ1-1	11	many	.	CASSLSGEAFF	TGTGCCAGCAGCTTAAGTGGAGAAGCTTTCTTT
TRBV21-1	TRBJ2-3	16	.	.	CASSKRGTSDTDTQYF	TGTGCCAGCAGCAAAAGGGGGACTAGCGACACAGATACGCAGTATTTT
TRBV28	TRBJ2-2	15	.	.	CASSFTLGGTGELFF	TGTGCCAGCAGTTTCACTTTGGGAGGCACCGGGGAGCTGTTTTTT
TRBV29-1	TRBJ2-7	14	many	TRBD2	CSVVPGTSSYEQYF	TGCAGCGTTGTACCCGGGACTAGCTCTTACGAGCAGTACTTC
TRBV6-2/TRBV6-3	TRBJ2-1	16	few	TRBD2	CASSLSGGVSYNEQFF	TGTGCCAGCAGCCTTAGCGGGGGGGTCTCCTACAATGAGCAGTTCTTC
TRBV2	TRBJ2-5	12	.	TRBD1	CASRDRGETQYF	TGTGCCAGCAGGGACAGGGGGGAGACCCAGTACTTC
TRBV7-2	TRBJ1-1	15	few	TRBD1	CASSLGNRGNTEAFF	TGTGCCAGCAGCTTAGGTAACAGGGGGAACACTGAAGCTTTCTTT
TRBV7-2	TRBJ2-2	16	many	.	CASSPEGGGRTGELFF	TGTGCCAGCAGCCCCGAGGGGGGAGGGAGGACCGGGGAGCTGTTTTTT
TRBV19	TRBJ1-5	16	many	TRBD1	CASSTRDRGSEKPQHF	TGTGCCAGTAGTACCCGGGACAGGGGGTCGGAAAAGCCCCAGCATTTT
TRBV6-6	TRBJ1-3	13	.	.	CASTRPSEGTIYF	TGTGCCAGCACCCGACCTTCCGAGGGCACCATATATTTT
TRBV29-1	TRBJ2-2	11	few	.	CSVEWAGELFF	TGCAGCGTTGAATGGGCCGGGGAGCTGTTTTTT
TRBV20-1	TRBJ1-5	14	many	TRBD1	CSAAATGGNQPQHF	TGCAGTGCGGCGGCAACAGGGGGCAATCAGCCCCAGCATTTT
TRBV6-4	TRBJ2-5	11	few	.	CAGTVGETQYF	TGTGCCGGGACGGTTGGGGAGACCCAGTACTTC
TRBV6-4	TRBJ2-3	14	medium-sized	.	CASSAGAETDTQYF	TGTGCCAGCAGTGCCGGGGCGGAGACAGATACGCAGTATTTT
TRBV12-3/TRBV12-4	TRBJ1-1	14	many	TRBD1	CASSRTGLNTEAFF	TGTGCCAGCAGTCGGACAGGGCTTAACACTGAAGCTTTCTTT
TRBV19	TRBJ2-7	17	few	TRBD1	CASSSQGVGTAPHEQYF	TGTGCCAGTAGTAGCCAGGGGGTGGGGACGGCCCCCCACGAGCAGTACTTC
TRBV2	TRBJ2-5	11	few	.	CASSVQETQYF	TGTGCCAGCAGTGTCCAAGAGACCCAGTACTTC
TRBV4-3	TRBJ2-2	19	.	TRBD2	CASSQEPGLAGHNTGELFF	TGCGCCAGCAGCCAAGAACCAGGACTAGCGGGACACAACACCGGGGAGCTGTTTTTT
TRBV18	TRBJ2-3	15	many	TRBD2	CASKRLAGSTDTQYF	TGTGCCAGCAAACGACTAGCGGGAAGCACAGATACGCAGTATTTT
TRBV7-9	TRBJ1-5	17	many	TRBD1	CASQLDRGRGSNQPQHF	TGTGCCAGTCAACTGGACAGGGGGCGCGGGAGCAATCAGCCCCAGCATTTT